Following are 8 T cell receptor beta chains from one sample sequenced in a study of T cells in Graves' hyperthyroidism and ophthalmopathy. Amplification targeted TCR beta CDR3 regions from RNA transcripts. HTBI primers were the set used in a first-round RT-PCR of the TCR CDR3. One entry per CDR3 protein results from TCRdb running MiXCR on the multiplex PCR reads. In the table there are 600,000 to 650,000 distinct CDR3 sequences, around 20% of which are singletons. Sequenced input: blood. The receptors derive from a young man with Graves' ophthalmopathy.

Comment on this clonotype: One junction end disagrees with the germline gene, perhaps due to a read error. This chain links TRBV4-1 with TRBJ2-7; TRBD1 aligns across 7 bases. Germline V gives CDR1 MGHRA, CDR2 YSYEKL. The CDR3 is made up of 16 amino acids. The DNA of the CDR3 is TGTGCCAGCAGCCAAGATTTACAGGGGATTTCCTACGAGCAGTACTTC. Encoded protein: CASSQDLQGISYEQYF.

A few counts support this clonotype. The gene calls are TRBV9 and TRBJ1-3, with TRBD1 as a possible D gene (5 bases). Germline V CDR1 and CDR2: SGDLS, YYNGEE. V lost 0 bases, J lost 0 bases, and 13 bases lay in between. There are 17 residues in the CDR3. The CDR3 reads CASSVAGGSFSGNTIYF. CDR3 bases: TGTGCCAGCAGCGTAGCTGGGGGATCCTTCTCTGGAAACACCATATATTTT.

The table lists this clonotype with a few counts. The J gene is TRBJ1-1, the V gene TRBV4-2, with 10 bases that match TRBD1. The CDR3 contains 15 residues. The junction had 9 bases not matched to a gene; V was cut back by 5 bases and J by 6 bases. CDR1 and CDR2 from the germline V gene are LGHNA and YNFKEQ. The CDR3 DNA is TGTGCCAGCAGCGCCCGACAGGGGGCGAGCGCTGAAGCTTTCTTT. Encoded protein: CASSARQGASAEAFF.

The chain links TRBV14 to TRBJ1-1; no firm D call. Trimming removed 3 bases from V and 1 base from J, with 9 bases in between. Germline-derived CDR1 and CDR2 are SGHDN and FVKESK. This CDR3 contains 14 residues. The CDR3 bases are TGTGCCAGCAGCCACACGGCTGGGAACACTGAAGCTTTCTTT. This sequence encodes CASSHTAGNTEAFF.

The V call is TRBV18, the J call TRBJ2-1; D gene unclear. The CDR3 loop spans 17 amino acids. Trimming removed 1 base at V and 10 bases at J, with 23 bases between. CDR1 is KGHSH and CDR2 is LQKENI in the germline V gene. The CDR3 sequence is CASSPRGTLEKRNEQFF. Written as DNA, the CDR3 is TGTGCCAGCTCACCACGAGGTACCCTCGAAAAGCGAAACGAGCAGTTCTTC.

This clonotype was observed a handful of times. The chain couples TRBV3-1 to TRBJ2-7; 11 bases are a match to TRBD2. Germline loops: CDR1 LGHDT, CDR2 YNNKEL (reference sequence). This CDR3 has 17 residues. J gave up 2 bases and V 4 bases, and 10 bases lay outside the gene matches. This CDR3 reads CASSPWGLTSGTYEQYF. In DNA form, the CDR3 reads TGTGCCAGCAGCCCCTGGGGGTTGACTAGCGGGACCTACGAGCAGTACTTC.

This clonotype occurred a few times. The chain combines TRBV10-1 with TRBJ2-5, with 9 bases identical to TRBD2. From germline, CDR1 is WNHNN and CDR2 SYGVQD (reference sequence). The V and J ends lost 3 bases and 9 bases, in that order; junction bases with no gene match: 14. The CDR3 consists of 16 residues. For the CDR3, the DNA is TGCGCCAGCAGTGAAAGCCTAGCGGGGCTTCAAGCGGCCCAGTACTTC. Protein sequence: CASSESLAGLQAAQYF.

This clonotype was seen ten or more times. The J gene is TRBJ2-3, the V gene TRBV7-9; 8 positions match TRBD1. Trimming removed 5 bases from V and 4 bases from J; junction bases left unmatched: 8. CDR1 SEHNR and CDR2 FQNEAQ come from the germline V gene (reference sequence). The CDR3 sequence is 15 residues long. The CDR3 region has the DNA TGTGCCAGCAGCACCGGGACAGGAGAGGCAGATACGCAGTATTTT. As protein: CASSTGTGEADTQYF.